These T cell receptor beta chains were read from a single sample in a study of cytomegalovirus exposure and HLA in healthy donors. Measured with immunoSEQ multiplex PCR; TCRdb has only the in-frame clones, and not every one. Its clone listing holds around 110,000 clones. Sequencing input: PBMCs. Receptor source: a man aged 30 to 45 in good health and CMV-seronegative. Each CDR3 is given with its conserved first and last residue. Clone size appears in some rows only: once, few, many, or a class for an expanded clone.

j_call: TRBJ1-1
v_call: TRBV7-3
cdr3_length: 12
clone_size: NA
cdr3_aa: CASRAEDTEAFF

j_call: TRBJ2-1
v_call: TRBV4-1
cdr3_length: 16
clone_size: medium-sized
cdr3_aa: CASSQDTGTASNEQFF

j_call: TRBJ2-7
v_call: TRBV14
cdr3_length: 13
clone_size: NA
cdr3_aa: CASSRSYTHEQYF

j_call: TRBJ2-7
v_call: TRBV20-1
cdr3_length: 11
clone_size: NA
cdr3_aa: CSAPQAYEQYF

j_call: TRBJ2-1
v_call: TRBV30
cdr3_length: 15
clone_size: NA
cdr3_aa: CAWTSSKRGGNEQFF

j_call: TRBJ1-4
v_call: TRBV5-1
cdr3_length: 14
clone_size: NA
cdr3_aa: CASSHDRVNEKLFF

j_call: TRBJ2-7
v_call: TRBV7-7
cdr3_length: 15
clone_size: NA
cdr3_aa: CASSSPGGSSYEQYF

j_call: TRBJ2-7
v_call: TRBV5-1
cdr3_length: 12
clone_size: NA
cdr3_aa: CASSLGEYEQYF

j_call: TRBJ1-5
v_call: TRBV6-1
cdr3_length: 17
clone_size: NA
cdr3_aa: CASSERGGQGGRQPQHF

j_call: TRBJ2-1
v_call: TRBV5-1
cdr3_length: 15
clone_size: NA
cdr3_aa: CASKLILTGDNEQFF

j_call: TRBJ2-1
v_call: TRBV19
cdr3_length: 15
clone_size: NA
cdr3_aa: CASSAGLSEYNEQFF

j_call: TRBJ2-1
v_call: TRBV11-3
cdr3_length: 12
clone_size: NA
cdr3_aa: CASSFQGTEQFF

j_call: TRBJ2-3
v_call: TRBV7-3
cdr3_length: 18
clone_size: NA
cdr3_aa: CASSRRGLAGPSTDTQYF

j_call: TRBJ1-3
v_call: TRBV7-2
cdr3_length: 16
clone_size: NA
cdr3_aa: CASSLSGPSSGNTIYF

j_call: TRBJ1-2
v_call: TRBV6-5
cdr3_length: 14
clone_size: NA
cdr3_aa: CASRRDRGIGSGTF

j_call: TRBJ1-6
v_call: TRBV27
cdr3_length: 12
clone_size: NA
cdr3_aa: CASSLRGGTLHF

j_call: TRBJ1-1
v_call: TRBV6-1
cdr3_length: 15
clone_size: NA
cdr3_aa: CASSEGWGEDTEAFF

j_call: TRBJ1-2
v_call: TRBV2
cdr3_length: 15
clone_size: NA
cdr3_aa: CASEDGLIANYGYTF

j_call: TRBJ1-1
v_call: TRBV5-5
cdr3_length: 14
clone_size: NA
cdr3_aa: CASSFSQAANEAFF

j_call: TRBJ2-1
v_call: TRBV4-2
cdr3_length: 16
clone_size: NA
cdr3_aa: CASSQLLAGTYNEQFF

j_call: TRBJ1-5
v_call: TRBV7-7
cdr3_length: 17
clone_size: NA
cdr3_aa: CASSLRQGEKGNQPQHF

j_call: TRBJ1-6
v_call: TRBV4-2
cdr3_length: 16
clone_size: NA
cdr3_aa: CASSPRGESYNSPLHF

j_call: TRBJ2-4
v_call: TRBV6-5
cdr3_length: 15
clone_size: NA
cdr3_aa: CASSYSGVDKNIQYF

j_call: TRBJ2-1
v_call: TRBV6-5
cdr3_length: 16
clone_size: NA
cdr3_aa: CASSSPLAGSYNEQFF

j_call: TRBJ1-3
v_call: TRBV14
cdr3_length: 15
clone_size: NA
cdr3_aa: CASSFDTYSGNTIYF

j_call: TRBJ2-5
v_call: TRBV6-6
cdr3_length: 13
clone_size: NA
cdr3_aa: CASSRDRGETQYF

j_call: TRBJ1-6
v_call: TRBV2
cdr3_length: 14
clone_size: NA
cdr3_aa: CASSMTRDNSPLHF

j_call: TRBJ2-5
v_call: TRBV19
cdr3_length: 14
clone_size: NA
cdr3_aa: CASSIDPISGTQYF

j_call: TRBJ1-1
v_call: TRBV6-1
cdr3_length: 12
clone_size: NA
cdr3_aa: CASSRLRAEAFF

j_call: TRBJ1-2
v_call: TRBV19
cdr3_length: 15
clone_size: NA
cdr3_aa: CASSIGQGSPNGYTF

j_call: TRBJ2-7
v_call: TRBV21-1
cdr3_length: 15
clone_size: NA
cdr3_aa: CASSVRDGSSYEQYF

j_call: TRBJ1-5
v_call: TRBV6-5
cdr3_length: 13
clone_size: NA
cdr3_aa: CASCRGENQPQHF

j_call: TRBJ1-3
v_call: TRBV14
cdr3_length: 11
clone_size: NA
cdr3_aa: CASSQSYTIYF

j_call: TRBJ1-2
v_call: TRBV6-5
cdr3_length: 14
clone_size: NA
cdr3_aa: CASSYDSANYGYTF

j_call: TRBJ1-1
v_call: TRBV7-8
cdr3_length: 14
clone_size: NA
cdr3_aa: CASSLTGGPTEAFF

j_call: TRBJ2-1
v_call: TRBV5-5
cdr3_length: 16
clone_size: NA
cdr3_aa: CASSLAGEVFYNEQFF

j_call: TRBJ2-5
v_call: TRBV29-1
cdr3_length: 12
clone_size: NA
cdr3_aa: CSVGGQGETQYF

j_call: TRBJ2-3
v_call: TRBV29-1
cdr3_length: 12
clone_size: NA
cdr3_aa: CSARYGVDTQYF